This TCR delta chain is drawn from a study of human gamma delta and Vdelta1 T cells. Trimming took 2 bases from V and 0 from J; bases not matched to a gene: 24. CDR3 length: 23 amino acids. Germline lookup yields CDR1 TSWWSYY and CDR2 QGS. TCRdb called clones from the PCR reads again using CATT. Here the sample spans over 200 delta-chain clones, approximately 16% being singletons. In regard to this clone: TCRdb attributes to this sequence the protein of a much larger clone, which differs from the DNA translation at residue 15; a read error is likely, and the protein displayed is translated from the DNA.

This chain connects TRDV1 to TRDJ1; 10 nucleotides agree with TRDD3. Sequenced: Vdelta1 gamma-delta T cells from blood. This TCR was recovered from a human donor in good health. CDR3 nucleotides: TGTGCTCTTGGGGAATTACTGCCAGTACTGGGGGATCCGGTTTGTGTGTACACCGATAAACTCATCTTT. This sequence encodes CALGELLPVLGDPVCVYTDKLIF.